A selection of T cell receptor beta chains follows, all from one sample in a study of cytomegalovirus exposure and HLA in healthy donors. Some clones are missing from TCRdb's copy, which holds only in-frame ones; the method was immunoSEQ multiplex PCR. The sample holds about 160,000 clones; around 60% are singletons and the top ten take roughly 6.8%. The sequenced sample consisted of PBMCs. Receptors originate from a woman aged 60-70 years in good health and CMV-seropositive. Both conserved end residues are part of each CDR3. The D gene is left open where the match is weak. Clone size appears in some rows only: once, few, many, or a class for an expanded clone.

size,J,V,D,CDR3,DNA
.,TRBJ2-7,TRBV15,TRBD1,CATSREGGSYYEQYF,TGTGCCACCAGCAGAGAAGGGGGCTCCTACTACGAGCAGTACTTC
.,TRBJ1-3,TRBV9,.,CASSVVGGSPYSTIYF,TGTGCCAGCAGCGTAGTGGGGGGGAGCCCCTATAGCACCATATATTTT
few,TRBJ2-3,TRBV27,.,CASSTGLTHTDTQYF,TGTGCCAGCAGTACCGGACTAACCCACACAGATACGCAGTATTTT
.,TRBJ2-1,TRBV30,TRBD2,CAWSGFSGRYNEQFF,TGTGCCTGGAGTGGTTTTAGCGGGAGGTACAATGAGCAGTTCTTC
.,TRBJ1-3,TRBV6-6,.,CASSSTGTLYGNTIYF,TGTGCCAGCAGCTCCACAGGGACCCTTTATGGAAACACCATATATTTT
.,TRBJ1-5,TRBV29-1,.,CSVGDSRAGQPQHF,TGCAGCGTTGGAGACTCCAGGGCAGGGCAGCCCCAGCATTTT
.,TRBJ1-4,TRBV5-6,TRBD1,CASSPGTANEKLFF,TGTGCCAGCAGCCCGGGGACAGCTAATGAAAAACTGTTTTTT
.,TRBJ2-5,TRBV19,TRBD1,CAVRDRGQETQYF,TGTGCCGTCCGGGACAGGGGTCAAGAGACCCAGTACTTC
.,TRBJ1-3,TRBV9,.,CASSVEGARGNTIYF,TGTGCCAGCAGCGTAGAAGGGGCGCGAGGAAACACCATATATTTT
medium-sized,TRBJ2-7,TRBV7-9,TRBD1,CASSLIRDRANYEQYF,TGTGCCAGCAGCTTAATTCGGGACAGGGCAAACTACGAGCAGTACTTC
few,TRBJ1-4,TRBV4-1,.,CASSHPLEKLFF,TGCGCCAGCAGCCACCCTCTTGAAAAACTGTTTTTT
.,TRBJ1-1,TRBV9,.,CASSVTRNTEAFF,TGTGCCAGCAGCGTTACGAGAAACACTGAAGCTTTCTTT
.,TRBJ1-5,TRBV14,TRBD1,CASSRGRDRGASQPQHF,TGTGCCAGCAGCCGAGGGAGAGACAGGGGGGCAAGCCAGCCCCAGCATTTT
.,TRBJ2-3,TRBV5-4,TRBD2,CASSLALAGGASTDTQYF,TGTGCCAGCAGCTTGGCACTAGCGGGAGGGGCTAGCACAGATACGCAGTATTTT
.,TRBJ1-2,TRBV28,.,CASSLGPYGYTF,TGTGCCAGCAGTTTGGGCCCTTATGGCTACACCTTC
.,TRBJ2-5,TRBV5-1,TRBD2,CASSLEPAGGGATQYF,TGCGCCAGCAGCTTAGAGCCAGCGGGAGGGGGGGCCACCCAGTACTTC
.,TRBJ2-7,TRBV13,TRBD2,CASSFGTSGSYEQYF,TGTGCCAGCAGCTTCGGGACTAGCGGCTCCTACGAGCAGTACTTC
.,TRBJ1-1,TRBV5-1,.,CASSWTLPDTEAFF,TGCGCCAGCAGCTGGACATTACCGGACACTGAAGCTTTCTTT
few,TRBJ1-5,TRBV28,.,CASRIGQYSNQPQHF,TGTGCCAGCAGGATTGGACAGTACAGCAATCAGCCCCAGCATTTT
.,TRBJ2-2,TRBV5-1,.,CASSLGESGELFF,TGCGCCAGCAGCTTGGGGGAGTCCGGGGAGCTGTTTTTT
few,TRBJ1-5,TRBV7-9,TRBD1,CASSFGTEPQHF,TGTGCCAGCAGCTTTGGGACAGAGCCCCAGCATTTT
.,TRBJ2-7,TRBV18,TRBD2,CATSTASGSAYEQYF,TGTGCCACTTCCACCGCGAGCGGGAGTGCCTACGAGCAGTACTTC
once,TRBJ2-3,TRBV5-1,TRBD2,CASSLGLAGGTDTQYF,TGCGCCAGCAGCTTGGGATTAGCGGGAGGGACAGATACGCAGTATTTT
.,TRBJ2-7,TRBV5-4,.,CASSLGGQHYEQYF,TGTGCCAGCAGCTTAGGGGGACAACACTACGAGCAGTACTTC
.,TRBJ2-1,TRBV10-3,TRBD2,CATLAMGLAGHEQFF,TGTGCCACGCTCGCCATGGGACTAGCGGGACATGAGCAGTTCTTC
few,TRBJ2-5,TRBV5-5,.,CASSPLGRTQETQYF,TGTGCCAGCAGCCCCCTAGGTCGTACCCAAGAGACCCAGTACTTC
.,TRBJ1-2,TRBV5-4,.,CASSQQRGLGGYTF,TGTGCCAGCAGCCAGCAGCGAGGGTTGGGAGGCTACACCTTC
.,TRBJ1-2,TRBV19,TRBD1,CASSDGQGLANYGYTF,TGTGCCAGTAGTGATGGACAGGGGTTAGCTAACTATGGCTACACCTTC
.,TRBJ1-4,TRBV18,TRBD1,CASPPGQGLGKLFF,TGTGCCAGCCCACCGGGACAGGGGCTTGGAAAACTGTTTTTT
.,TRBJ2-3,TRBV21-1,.,CASSKGISSGTLWEQYF,TGTGCCAGCAGCAAAGGGATCAGTAGCGGGACCTTGTGGGAGCAGTATTTT
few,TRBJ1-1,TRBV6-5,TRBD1,CASSYSGQGWTEAFF,TGTGCCAGCAGTTACTCCGGACAGGGATGGACTGAAGCTTTCTTT
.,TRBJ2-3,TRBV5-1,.,CASSLGRDSDTQYF,TGCGCCAGCAGCTTGGGTCGGGATTCAGATACGCAGTATTTT
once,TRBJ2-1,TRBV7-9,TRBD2,CASSLGLAGVLGEQFF,TGTGCCAGCAGCTTAGGCCTAGCGGGAGTTTTAGGTGAGCAGTTCTTC
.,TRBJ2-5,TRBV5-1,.,CASSLGFLAGSAETQYF,TGCGCCAGCAGCTTGGGCTTTTTGGCAGGGTCGGCTGAGACCCAGTACTTC
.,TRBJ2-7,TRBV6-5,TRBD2,CATLGGEGLSYEQYF,TGTGCCACACTCGGGGGGGAGGGCCTGAGTTACGAGCAGTACTTC
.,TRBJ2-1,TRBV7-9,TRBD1,CASSSGTGVGNEQFF,TGTGCCAGCAGCTCGGGGACAGGGGTTGGTAATGAGCAGTTCTTC
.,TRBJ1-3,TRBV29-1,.,CSVFQQAEGNTIYF,TGCAGCGTTTTTCAGCAGGCCGAAGGAAACACCATATATTTT
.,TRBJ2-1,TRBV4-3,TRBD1,CASSRQIYRGLFFVVEQFF,TGCGCCAGCAGCCGTCAAATTTACAGGGGGCTCTTTTTCGTGGTTGAGCAGTTCTTC
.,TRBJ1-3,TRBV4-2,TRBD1,CASSHPQGAEGNTIYF,TGTGCCAGCAGCCATCCCCAGGGGGCTGAGGGAAACACCATATATTTT
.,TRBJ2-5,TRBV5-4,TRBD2,CASSPSGRRGTQYF,TGTGCCAGCAGCCCTAGCGGAAGGCGGGGGACCCAGTACTTC